This TCR beta chain is drawn from a study of blood T cell repertoires in COVID-19. At the level of the study: The samples span acute and convalescent COVID-19 from the United States, Italy and Spain. From T cells, B-cell-depleted T cells, or PBMCs came the material, which was cDNA or gDNA.

In the source study's methods: Amplification of reference gene primers was used by the study to estimate nucleated cell counts. TCRdb keeps only in-frame clones here, not all; method: immunoSEQ multiplex PCR. Clonal size and the V and J genes are those of that table, whereas D and trimming came from the DNA. Of around 300,000 clones in the sample, roughly 85% were seen once. V was pared by 1 base and J by 5 bases, with 15 bases between. Germline V CDR1 and CDR2: MDHEN, SYDVKM. CDR3 length: 15 amino acids. The sequence derives from a woman aged 50 to 60 who had recovered from COVID-19. This rearrangement joins TRBV28 to TRBJ2-7; TRBD2 might be the D (6 bases). The sequencing input was peripheral blood. CDR3: CASSLLGLRENEQYF. DNA of the CDR3: TGTGCCAGCAGTTTATTGGGACTCCGGGAGAACGAGCAGTACTTC.